The 20 T cell receptor beta chains below were found in one sample sequenced in a study of blood T cell repertoires in COVID-19. TCRdb keeps only in-frame clones here, not all; method: immunoSEQ multiplex PCR. The sample has some 160,000 clones; 70% to 80% are singletons. Sequenced: PBMCs or T cells enriched from blood (not recorded which). The receptors originated from a woman in her seventies in a cohort exposed to, infected with or recovered from COVID-19 (not recorded which).

This clone was found a few times. The chain combines TRBV18 with TRBJ2-6; tentatively, D is TRBD1 (5 bases). Trimming shortened V by 2 bases and J by 0 bases, and 11 bases separated the two germline ends. Germline CDR1 reads KGHSH; CDR2 reads LQKENI. The CDR3 is 17 amino acids. The CDR3 DNA reads as TGTGCCAGCTCACCAATTCAGGGAACCTCTGGGGCCAACGTCCTGACTTTC. Encoded protein: CASSPIQGTSGANVLTF. The variable domain in full, completed from reference TRBV18 and TRBJ2-6, reads NAGVMQNPRHLVRRRGQEARLRCSPMKGHSHVYWYRQLPEEGLKFMVYLQKENIIDESGMPKERFSAEFPKEGPSILRIQQVVRGDSAAYFCASSPIQGTSGANVLTFGAGSRLTVL.

The CDR3 nucleotides read TGTGCCAGCAGCTTCAGAGTACAGGGATACGACACTGAAGCTTTCTTT. This gives the protein CASSFRVQGYDTEAFF. The chain combines TRBV5-4 with TRBJ1-1; D may be TRBD1 (6 bases). The CDR3 has 16 amino acids. CDR1 and CDR2 from the germline V gene are SGHNT and YYREEE (reference sequence). V was trimmed by 2 bases and J by 3 bases, leaving 17 bases between them. The full variable domain, completed using reference TRBV5-4 and TRBJ1-1, is ETGVTQSPTHLIKTRGQQVTLRCSSQSGHNTVSWYQQALGQGPQFIFQYYREEENGRGNFPPRFSGLQFPNYSSELNVNALELDDSALYLCASSFRVQGYDTEAFFGQGTRLTVV.

The chain uses TRBV5-1 and TRBJ2-7; D remains unclear. The CDR3 sequence is 12 residues long. In germline, CDR1 is SGHRS, CDR2 YFSETQ. V was shortened by 4 bases and J by 6 bases, with 11 bases between the two germline ends. CDR3 in amino acids: CASSAPSSEQYF. DNA of the CDR3: TGCGCCAGCAGCGCACCTTCTAGCGAGCAGTACTTC.

This clone was counted between two and nine times. The V call is TRBV4-3, the J call TRBJ2-7; D ambiguous. From germline, CDR1 is LGHNA and CDR2 YSLEER. Trimming removed 0 bases at V and 2 bases at J, with 8 bases between. The CDR3 runs to 14 residues. CDR3 region: CASSQDLRAYEQYF. As DNA, the CDR3 is TGCGCCAGCAGCCAAGATCTTCGGGCCTACGAGCAGTACTTC.

The J gene is TRBJ2-5, the V gene TRBV7-2; 7 bases are a match to TRBD2. CDR1 and CDR2 (germline): SGHTA, FQGNSA. Trimming took 5 bases from V and 4 from J; bases not matched to a gene: 16. CDR3 length: 17 residues. CDR3 sequence (DNA): TGTGCCAGCAGCCGTCGAACGTTAGGGGAGGGTGGAGAGACCCAGTACTTC. This encodes CASSRRTLGEGGETQYF.

This rearrangement joins TRBV3-1 (or the pseudogene TRBV3-2) to TRBJ2-7; 7 bases line up with TRBD2. V gave up 4 bases and J gave up 3 bases; unmatched junction bases: 12. Per the germline V gene, CDR1 is LGHDT and CDR2 is YNNKEL (reference sequence). CDR3 length: 16 amino acids. This chain's CDR3 is CASSRGSGRGGYEQYF. Written as DNA, the CDR3 is TGTGCCAGCAGCCGCGGGTCGGGGAGGGGCGGCTACGAGCAGTACTTC.

The chain is built from TRBV5-1 and TRBJ1-3; 8 bases fit TRBD1. Germline CDR1 reads SGHRS; CDR2 reads YFSETQ. This CDR3 has 16 amino acids. V was clipped by 4 bases and J by 0 bases; unmatched bases: 6. As DNA, the CDR3 is TGCGCCAGCAGCGAGGGACAGGCGTACTCTGGAAACACCATATATTTT. It encodes CASSEGQAYSGNTIYF.

The genes are TRBV6-2 or TRBV6-3 and TRBJ1-2; D uncertain. Trimming stripped 5 bases from V and 6 bases from J, with 19 bases between. Germline V gives CDR1 MNHEY, CDR2 SVGEGT. The CDR3 runs to 15 residues. CDR3 in amino acids: CASSDYRTGGDGYTF. The CDR3, as DNA: TGTGCCAGCAGTGACTATCGGACGGGAGGCGATGGCTACACCTTC.

This clone occurred a few times. V usage is TRBV20-1 and J usage is TRBJ1-5, with 8 bases lining up with TRBD1. The CDR3 spans 17 residues. J gave up 0 bases and V 3 bases, and 10 bases lay outside the gene matches. CDR1 DFQATT and CDR2 SNEGSKA come from the germline V gene (reference sequence). The CDR3 DNA reads as TGCAGTGCTAGTAGGACAGGGAGGCTTTATAGCAATCAGCCCCAGCATTTT. It specifies CSASRTGRLYSNQPQHF.

The chain is built from TRBV4-1 and TRBJ2-1, with D perhaps TRBD1 (6 bases). The germline V and J ends were trimmed by 4 bases and 10 bases, with 17 bases remaining between them. Germline assignment: CDR1 MGHRA and CDR2 YSYEKL. This CDR3 has 14 residues. CDR3 nucleotide sequence: TGCGCCAGCAGCCCAGGGGCCTTGAAATGGGAGCAGTTCTTC. Its protein product is CASSPGALKWEQFF.

Turning to this clone: Germline is not matched at one junction end, which may reflect a read error. This chain uses TRBV7-2 with TRBJ1-2; tentatively, D is TRBD1 (5 bases). This CDR3 has 15 amino acids. Germline loops: CDR1 SGHTA, CDR2 FQGNSA. CDR3 in amino acids: CASSLGVQRGYGYTF. CDR3 nucleotide sequence: TGTGCCAGCAGTTTAGGGGTCCAGCGTGGCTATGGCTACACCTTC. The whole variable domain, remainder taken from reference TRBV7-2 and TRBJ1-2, is GAGVSQSPSNKVTEKGKDVELRCDPISGHTALYWYRQSLGQGLEFLIYFQGNSAPDKSGLPSDRFSAERTGGSVSTLTIQRTQQEDSAVYLCASSLGVQRGYGYTFGSGTRLTVV.

The J gene is TRBJ2-2, the V gene TRBV19; 10 bases fit TRBD2. CDR1 and CDR2 from the germline V gene are LNHDA and SQIVND (reference sequence). This CDR3 has 17 amino acids. V gave up 5 bases and J gave up 3 bases; unmatched junction bases: 9. CDR3: CASSRKRTSGYTGELFF. CDR3 sequence (DNA): TGTGCCAGTAGTCGAAAGAGGACTAGCGGATACACCGGGGAGCTGTTTTTT.

The chain joins TRBV28 to TRBJ1-5; 9 nucleotides match TRBD1. Losses at the gene ends were 9 bases for V and 1 base for J; bases not matched to a gene: 4. In germline, CDR1 is MDHEN, CDR2 SYDVKM. The CDR3 totals 14 residues. The DNA of the CDR3 is TGTGCCAGTCGACAGGGGGGAAGCAATCAGCCCCAGCATTTT. As protein: CASRQGGSNQPQHF. The variable domain in full, completed from reference TRBV28 and TRBJ1-5, reads DVKVTQSSRYLVKRTGEKVFLECVQDMDHENMFWYRQDPGLGLRLIYFSYDVKMKEKGDIPEGYSVSREKKERFSLILESASTNQTSMYLCASRQGGSNQPQHFGDGTRLSIL.

The table lists this clone with a few counts. CDR3 coding DNA: TGTGCCAGCAGCTTAGAGGGCGGGGGCACAGATACGCAGTATTTT. Its protein is CASSLEGGGTDTQYF. J is TRBJ2-3 and V is TRBV7-6; D may be TRBD2 (6 bases). V lost 1 base and J lost 1, with 9 bases in between. The CDR3 covers 15 residues. The germline V gene has CDR1 SGHVS and CDR2 FNYEAQ.

The rearrangement links TRBV25-1 to TRBJ1-1, with unresolved D. Looked up from germline, CDR1 is MGHDK and CDR2 is SYGVNS. V shed 0 bases and J shed 6 bases, with 2 bases lying between them. This CDR3 spans 11 amino acids. Written as DNA, the CDR3 is TGTGCCAGCAGTGAATACGCTGAAGCTTTCTTT. It specifies CASSEYAEAFF.

The rearrangement uses TRBV12-3 or TRBV12-4 and TRBJ2-7; no clear D gene. The V gene lost 3 bases and the J gene lost 3 bases, with 6 bases spanning the gap. This CDR3 has 12 amino acids. In DNA, the CDR3 is TGTGCCAGCAGTTTTACATACTACGAGCAGTACTTC. Encoded protein: CASSFTYYEQYF.

The CDR3 loop reads CASSQSTVSGNTIYF. Here the CDR3 DNA reads TGTGCCAGCAGCCAATCAACGGTCTCTGGAAACACCATATATTTT. J is TRBJ1-3 and V is TRBV3-1 (or the pseudogene TRBV3-2); D is ambiguous. Germline V gives CDR1 LGHDT, CDR2 YNNKEL (reference sequence). Trimming removed 2 bases at V and 0 bases at J, with 8 bases between. The CDR3 totals 15 residues.

The chain is built from TRBV19 and TRBJ2-5; no reliable D call. Trimming left V 3 bases short and J 5 bases short, with 10 bases between. CDR1 is LNHDA, CDR2 SQIVND, per germline (reference sequence). CDR3 length: 13 residues. In DNA form, the CDR3 reads TGTGCCAGTAGTATCGTCCAGTTGGAGACCCAGTACTTC. This gives the protein CASSIVQLETQYF.

The genes are TRBV19 and TRBJ2-1; 8 nucleotides line up with TRBD2. Germline V CDR1 and CDR2: LNHDA, SQIVND (reference sequence). J was trimmed by 1 base and V by 9 bases; bases with no gene match: 5. The CDR3 length is 14 residues. The CDR3 loop is CASAGGGSYNEQFF. The CDR3 DNA is TGTGCCAGCGCGGGCGGGGGGTCCTACAATGAGCAGTTCTTC.

This clone was picked up one time. The chain employs TRBV27 and TRBJ2-7; the D gene is possibly TRBD2 (5 bases). V was shortened by 6 bases and J by 3 bases, with 15 bases between the two germline ends. CDR3 size: 14 residues. CDR1 is MNHEY, CDR2 SMNVEV, per germline (reference sequence). CDR3 protein: CASRATLRDYEQYF. The CDR3 DNA reads as TGTGCCAGCAGAGCCACTTTGAGGGACTACGAGCAGTACTTC.